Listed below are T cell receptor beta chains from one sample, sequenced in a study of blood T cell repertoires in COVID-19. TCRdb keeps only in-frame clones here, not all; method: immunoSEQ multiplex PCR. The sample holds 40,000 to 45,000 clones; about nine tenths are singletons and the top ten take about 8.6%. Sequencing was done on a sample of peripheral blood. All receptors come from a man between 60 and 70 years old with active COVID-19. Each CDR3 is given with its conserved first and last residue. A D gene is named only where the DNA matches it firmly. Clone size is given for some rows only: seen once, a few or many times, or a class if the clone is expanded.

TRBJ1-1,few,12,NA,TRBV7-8,TGTGCCAGCAGCTTAGTATCCACTGAAGCTTTCTTT,CASSLVSTEAFF
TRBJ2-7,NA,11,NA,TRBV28,TGTGCCAGCAGGAGTTCCTACGAGCAGTACTTC,CASRSSYEQYF
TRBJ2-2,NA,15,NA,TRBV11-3,TGTGCCAGCAGCTTACAGGGGCCGAACACCGGGGAGCTGTTTTTT,CASSLQGPNTGELFF
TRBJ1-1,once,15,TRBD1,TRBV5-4,TGTGCCAGCAGCTTGAAGACAGGGATGAACACTGAAGCTTTCTTT,CASSLKTGMNTEAFF
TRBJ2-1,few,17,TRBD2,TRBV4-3,TGCGCCAGCAGCCAAGGTACAGCGGGAGGGCCCCACAATGAGCAGTTCTTC,CASSQGTAGGPHNEQFF
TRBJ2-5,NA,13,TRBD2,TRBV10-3,TGTGCCTCCTTGAGCAGCGGGGTAGAGACCCAGTACTTC,CASLSSGVETQYF
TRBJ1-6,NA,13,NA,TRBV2,TGTGCCAGCCGGTTACTAGTCGACTCACCCCTCCACTTT,CASRLLVDSPLHF
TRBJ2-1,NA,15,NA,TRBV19,TGTGCCAGTAGTGTGACAACTAGTTTGACCAATGAGCAGTTCTTC,CASSVTTSLTNEQFF
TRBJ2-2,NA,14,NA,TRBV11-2,TGTGCCAGCAGCACCAGGGGGGACACCGGGGAGCTGTTTTTT,CASSTRGDTGELFF
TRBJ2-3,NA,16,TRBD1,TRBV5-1,TGCGCCAGCAGCTTGGAAGGGACAGGGACCCCGGATACGCAGTATTTT,CASSLEGTGTPDTQYF
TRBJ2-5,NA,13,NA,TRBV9,TGTGCCAGCCTAGCTCTGGGTTGCGAGACCCAGTACTTC,CASLALGCETQYF
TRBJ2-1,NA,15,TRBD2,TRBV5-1,TGCGCCAGCAGCTTGGGACTAGCGGTGGTCGATGAGCAGTTCTTC,CASSLGLAVVDEQFF
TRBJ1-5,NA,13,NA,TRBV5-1,TGCGCCAGCAGCCTGATGATAGATCAGCCCCAGCATTTT,CASSLMIDQPQHF
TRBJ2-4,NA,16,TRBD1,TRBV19,TGTGCCAGTAGTATAGAAGGGGGCCTAGCCAAAAACATTCAGTACTTC,CASSIEGGLAKNIQYF
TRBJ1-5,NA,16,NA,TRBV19,TGTGCCAGTAGTATGGGGTCGGCCCAGGGGAATCAGCCCCAGCATTTT,CASSMGSAQGNQPQHF